The 19 T cell receptor beta chains reported below all come from one sample, sequenced in a study of Tregs in tolerant kidney transplant recipients. Assay: immunoSEQ multiplex PCR; the TCRdb copy retains only in-frame clones and omits some. The data hold 100,000 to 130,000 clones, with roughly 90% observed a single time. Sequencing used CD4+ T cells from blood, obtained before the transplant. These receptors were collected from a human donor who received a combined kidney and bone marrow transplant.

The genes are TRBV29-1 and TRBJ1-1; 7 bases align to TRBD1. CDR3 size: 15 residues. Germline V gene sequence: CDR1 SQVTM, CDR2 ANQGSEA. V lost 3 bases to trimming and J lost 5 bases; unmatched junction nucleotides: 12. CDR3 DNA sequence: TGCAGCGTTGAGTATGGAAGCTCCAGGGGGACTGAAGCTTTCTTT. Amino acid sequence: CSVEYGSSRGTEAFF.

The chain joins TRBV27 to TRBJ2-7, with TRBD1 identical over 7 bases. The CDR3 spans 15 residues. V gave up 5 bases and J gave up 5 bases; unmatched junction bases: 12. Germline CDR1 is MNHEY and CDR2 is SMNVEV (reference sequence). The CDR3 region is CASSPLSTGSHEQYF. The CDR3 region has the DNA TGTGCCAGCAGTCCTCTTTCGACAGGGTCCCACGAGCAGTACTTC.

Written as DNA, the CDR3 is TGCGCCAGCAGCCGAGGAGGGGGGGCGAACACTGAAGCTTTCTTT. Amino acids: CASSRGGGANTEAFF. This rearrangement joins TRBV4-1 to TRBJ1-1, with a weak D call TRBD1 (6 bases). Trimming stripped 4 bases from V and 1 base from J, with 13 bases between. The CDR3 is 15 residues long. Germline-derived CDR1 and CDR2 are MGHRA and YSYEKL.

The chain combines TRBV6-1 with TRBJ2-5; weak D call: TRBD1 (6 bases). Trimming cost V 6 bases and J 3 bases, with 11 bases left between them. Germline loops: CDR1 MNHNS, CDR2 SASEGT. The CDR3 is made up of 13 amino acids. In nucleotides, the CDR3 is TGTGCCAGCAGGCTTACAGGGAAAGAGACCCAGTACTTC. This encodes CASRLTGKETQYF.

The V and J genes are TRBV10-3 and TRBJ2-7, with unresolved D. Germline lookup yields CDR1 ENHRY and CDR2 SYGVKD. V lost 9 bases to trimming and J lost 3 bases, with 12 bases between them. The CDR3 length is 12 residues. The DNA for the CDR3 is TGTGCCATAGGAGCATCGATCTACGAGCAGTACTTC. It specifies CAIGASIYEQYF.

The chain recombines TRBV2 with TRBJ2-2; possibly TRBD2 for D (5 bases). The germline CDR1 and CDR2 sequences are SNHLY and FYNNEI. V was trimmed by 3 bases and J by 8 bases, leaving 10 bases between them. The CDR3 has 13 residues. CDR3 sequence: CASSEEDFGELFF. Written as DNA, the CDR3 is TGTGCCAGCAGTGAGGAGGACTTTGGGGAGCTGTTTTTT. Filled out from reference TRBV2 and TRBJ2-2, the complete variable domain reads EPEVTQTPSHQVTQMGQEVILRCVPISNHLYFYWYRQILGQKVEFLVSFYNNEISEKSEIFDDQFSVERPDGSNFTLKIRSTKLEDSAMYFCASSEEDFGELFFGEGSRLTVL.

V is TRBV28 and J is TRBJ1-1; D may be TRBD1 (5 bases). Germline lookup yields CDR1 MDHEN and CDR2 SYDVKM. The CDR3 length is 16 residues. V lost 2 bases to trimming and J lost 5 bases, with 18 bases between them. DNA of the CDR3: TGTGCCAGCAGTTTACTGATGGTGGCAGGGCTAACTGAAGCTTTCTTT. Amino acid sequence: CASSLLMVAGLTEAFF.

This chain links TRBV28 with TRBJ2-7; 9 nucleotides line up with TRBD1. Germline CDR1 MDHEN, CDR2 SYDVKM. This CDR3 has 15 amino acids. V shed 7 bases, J shed 2 bases, and the junction held 9 bases outside the gene matches. The CDR3 loop reads CASKSPGTGTYEQYF. As DNA, the CDR3 is TGTGCCAGCAAGTCCCCCGGGACAGGGACCTACGAGCAGTACTTC.

The CDR3 sequence is CASNQGQGRDEQFF. The CDR3 nucleotides read TGTGCCAGCAACCAAGGACAGGGGCGCGATGAGCAGTTCTTC. This chain joins TRBV7-2 and TRBJ2-1; 9 bases match TRBD1. Trimming at V came to 7 bases and at J to 8 bases, leaving 9 bases not matched to a gene. The CDR3 runs 14 residues. Germline V lookup: CDR1 SGHTA, CDR2 FQGNSA.

The genes are TRBV5-4 and TRBJ2-7; TRBD2 matches 8 bases. From germline, CDR1 is SGHNT and CDR2 YYREEE (reference sequence). CDR3 length: 14 residues. V trimming: 0 bases; J trimming: 5 bases; junction bases outside the gene matches: 4. The CDR3 loop reads CASSLGSGANEQYF. CDR3 nucleotides: TGTGCCAGCAGCTTGGGTAGCGGGGCAAACGAGCAGTACTTC.

This sequence joins TRBV25-1 and TRBJ2-7, with D possibly TRBD2 on 5 matching bases. Trimming removed 4 bases at V and 3 bases at J, with 13 bases between. This CDR3 comprises 14 residues. Germline-derived CDR1 and CDR2 are MGHDK and SYGVNS. The CDR3 here is CASSAQVSGYEQYF. CDR3 in DNA: TGTGCCAGCAGTGCTCAAGTCAGCGGCTACGAGCAGTACTTC.

This chain uses TRBV4-2 with TRBJ2-7, with 9 positions matching TRBD2. Per the germline V gene, CDR1 is LGHNA and CDR2 is YNFKEQ. V was clipped by 4 bases and J by 5 bases; unmatched bases: 12. This CDR3 comprises 16 residues. CDR3 in amino acids: CASSRGGRGGLDEQYF. CDR3 sequence (DNA): TGTGCCAGCAGCCGAGGAGGGCGGGGGGGCCTGGACGAGCAGTACTTC.

The chain is built from TRBV11-2 and TRBJ2-5; the D is unclear. Germline assignment: CDR1 SGHAT and CDR2 FQNNGV. The CDR3 runs 12 residues. Trimming shortened V by 2 bases and J by 5 bases, and 6 bases separated the two germline ends. Written as DNA, the CDR3 is TGTGCCAGCAGCTTATTTCGGGAGACCCAGTACTTC. It specifies CASSLFRETQYF.

This rearrangement joins TRBV6-1 to TRBJ2-7, with D tentatively TRBD1 (6 bases). There are 13 residues in the CDR3. Germline V gene sequence: CDR1 MNHNS, CDR2 SASEGT. V gave up 5 bases and J gave up 1 base, with 9 bases separating them. CDR3 sequence: CASSFQGSYEQYF. CDR3 bases: TGTGCCAGCAGTTTCCAGGGGTCCTACGAGCAGTACTTC.

This sequence joins TRBV5-1 and TRBJ1-1; tentative D call: TRBD1 (5 bases). Germline V CDR1 and CDR2: SGHRS, YFSETQ. The CDR3 is 18 residues long. V shed 4 bases and J shed 0 bases, with 22 bases lying between them. The CDR3 nucleotides read TGCGCCAGCAGCCCCAACGCGTTAGGGGCGAGCATGAACACTGAAGCTTTCTTT. This gives the protein CASSPNALGASMNTEAFF.

The chain uses TRBV6-5 and TRBJ1-1; perhaps TRBD1 as D (6 bases). The CDR3 runs 13 residues. Trimming pared 0 bases from V and 8 bases from J, leaving 10 bases between. Germline V gene data show CDR1 as MNHEY and CDR2 as SVGAGI. As DNA, the CDR3 is TGTGCCAGCAGTTACTCGGGGGGGCCAGAAGCTTTCTTT. It specifies CASSYSGGPEAFF.

The rearrangement joins TRBV7-8 to TRBJ1-6; possibly TRBD1 for D (5 bases). Germline V gene sequence: CDR1 SGHVS, CDR2 FQNEAQ. CDR3 length: 14 amino acids. V was trimmed by 1 base and J by 6 bases, leaving 7 bases between them. CDR3 sequence reads: CASSLGQINSPLHF. The DNA for the CDR3 is TGTGCCAGCAGCTTAGGACAGATTAATTCACCCCTCCACTTT.

The chain joins TRBV2 to TRBJ2-3, with 10 bases lining up with TRBD2. Germline V gene sequence: CDR1 SNHLY, CDR2 FYNNEI. The V gene end was trimmed by 5 bases and the J gene end by 2 bases; junction bases not matched to a gene: 7. The CDR3 has 16 residues. CDR3 in DNA: TGTGCCAGCAGTCAAACCGGACTAGCGGCCACAGATACGCAGTATTTT. Translation: CASSQTGLAATDTQYF. Together with reference TRBV2 and TRBJ2-3, the CDR3 gives the full variable domain: EPEVTQTPSHQVTQMGQEVILRCVPISNHLYFYWYRQILGQKVEFLVSFYNNEISEKSEIFDDQFSVERPDGSNFTLKIRSTKLEDSAMYFCASSQTGLAATDTQYFGPGTRLTVL.

J is TRBJ2-1 and V is TRBV29-1; the D gene is possibly TRBD2 (6 bases). The length of the CDR3 is 12 residues. Germline values: CDR1 SQVTM, CDR2 ANQGSEA. Trimming left V 0 bases short and J 11 bases short, with 11 bases between. This CDR3 reads CSVEDLGTQQFF. CDR3 coding DNA: TGCAGCGTTGAAGATCTAGGGACTCAGCAGTTCTTC.